These 19 T cell receptor beta chains originate from one sample sequenced in a study of low-dose radiotherapy and immunotherapy resistance in tumors. First-strand cDNA relied on TRAV- and TRBV-specific primers spanning alpha and beta chains. For amplifying TCRs, the PCR ran for about 22 cycles with Phusion, which was used together with a constant-region primer and the adapter on the V primers. TCRdb re-analysed the reads in MiXCR, keeping a single row per CDR3 protein. The sample lists roughly 90,000 distinct CDR3 sequences, roughly 19% occurring once. Described time point: after trial treatment. Regarding treatment: LDRT plus nivolumab, ipilimumab, low-dose cyclophosphamide and aspirin (RACIN trial). Sample: PBMCs, taken after low-dose radiotherapy plus immunotherapy. Every receptor here comes from a female donor with ovarian cancer.

This clonotype came up many times. The V and J genes are TRBV7-6 and TRBJ2-3; possible D gene TRBD1, 7 bases. V gave up 0 bases and J gave up 6 bases, with 13 bases separating them. CDR1 is SGHVS and CDR2 is FNYEAQ in the germline V gene. The CDR3 extends over 15 amino acids. The CDR3, as DNA: TGTGCCAGCAGCTTAGCCGTGTCAGGGGGGGATACGCAGTATTTT. Encoded protein: CASSLAVSGGDTQYF.

In this sample, this clonotype turned up many times. The CDR3 coding sequence is TGCAGTGCTAGAGTGTCCAGCGGCCAAGAGACCCAGTACTTC. The encoded protein is CSARVSSGQETQYF. The chain combines TRBV20-1 with TRBJ2-5, with D perhaps matching TRBD2 (5 bases). Per germline, CDR1 DFQATT and CDR2 SNEGSKA (reference sequence). V gave up 1 base and J gave up 1 base, with 10 bases separating them. This CDR3 has 14 amino acids.

This clonotype was detected ten times or more. The chain couples TRBV10-3 to TRBJ1-1; 8 bases fit TRBD1. In germline, CDR1 is ENHRY, CDR2 SYGVKD. The J segment lost 1 base and the V segment lost 7 bases, leaving 5 bases of the junction unmatched. This CDR3 is 14 amino acids long. CDR3 in amino acids: CAITQGAGNTEAFF. Written as DNA, the CDR3 is TGTGCCATCACCCAGGGGGCGGGGAACACTGAAGCTTTCTTT.

This clonotype was counted only a few times. For the CDR3, the DNA is TGTGCCAGCAGCACACTAGCGGTAAGCTCCTACGAGCAGTACTTC. It encodes CASSTLAVSSYEQYF. The chain is built from TRBV5-8 and TRBJ2-7; 8 nucleotides line up with TRBD2. The CDR3 has 15 amino acids. Germline assignment: CDR1 SGHTS and CDR2 YDEGEE. Trimming at V came to 4 bases and at J to 0 bases, leaving 6 bases not matched to a gene. Looking up the rest from reference TRBV5-8 and TRBJ2-7 gives the full variable domain: EAGVTQSPTHLIKTRGQQATLRCSPISGHTSVYWYQQALGLGLQFLLWYDEGEERNRGNFPPRFSGRQFPNYSSELNVNALELEDSALYLCASSTLAVSSYEQYFGPGTRLTVT.

A word on this clonotype: Given a far larger clone just one base away, this is likely a sequencing read error. The chain uses TRBV9 and TRBJ2-7; D is unclear. The CDR3 spans 15 residues. Trimming left V 4 bases short and J 3 bases short, with 17 bases between. The V gene's germline CDR1 is SGDLS and CDR2 YYNGEE. DNA for the CDR3: TGTGCCAGCAGCAAAGAATGTAACGGAGACTACGAGCAGTACTTC. The encoded protein is CASSKECNGDYEQYF.

This clonotype was seen at least ten times. The V call is TRBV4-3, the J call TRBJ2-1; 8 bases are shared with TRBD2. Germline V gives CDR1 LGHNA, CDR2 YSLEER. CDR3 length equals 18 residues. Germline trimming cut 0 bases from V and 4 bases from J; bases unmatched to any gene: 11. The CDR3 DNA follows: TGCGCCAGCAGCCAAGAGTCTAGCGGGTCTTTCTCTTACAATGAGCAGTTCTTC. This translates into CASSQESSGSFSYNEQFF.

This clonotype was detected only a few times. The V call is TRBV20-1, the J call TRBJ2-1, with TRBD1 matching 7 bases. Germline V gene lookup returns CDR1 DFQATT and CDR2 SNEGSKA (reference sequence). V lost 5 bases to trimming and J lost 0 bases; unmatched junction nucleotides: 7. The CDR3 loop spans 15 amino acids. CDR3 loop: CSAGTVEYSYNEQFF. Here the CDR3 DNA reads TGCAGTGCTGGGACAGTTGAATACTCCTACAATGAGCAGTTCTTC.

This clonotype was seen ten or more times. The chain links TRBV5-1 to TRBJ2-3; a weak D match, TRBD1 (6 bases). V was shortened by 4 bases and J by 8 bases, with 14 bases between the two germline ends. Germline loops: CDR1 SGHRS, CDR2 YFSETQ. The CDR3 length is 13 residues. The CDR3 protein is CASSQTGEVTQYF. In DNA form, the CDR3 reads TGCGCCAGCAGCCAGACAGGCGAAGTTACGCAGTATTTT.

In its sample, this clonotype was seen many times. This chain joins TRBV7-2 and TRBJ2-2; weak D call: TRBD1 (6 bases). Trimming removed 1 base from V and 1 base from J, with 13 bases in between. The CDR3 contains 17 residues. Germline V CDR1 and CDR2: SGHTA, FQGNSA. The CDR3 region has the DNA TGTGCCAGCAGCTTAGGGTGGGGGCGCAGGAACACCGGGGAGCTGTTTTTT. Translating it yields CASSLGWGRRNTGELFF.

Many counts were recorded for this clonotype. The CDR3 DNA follows: TGCGCCAGCAGCCAATTCCCCAGGGGGACTGAAGCTTTCTTT. This translates into CASSQFPRGTEAFF. V usage is TRBV4-1 and J usage is TRBJ1-1; the match to TRBD1 covers 7 bases. The V gene end was trimmed by 2 bases and the J gene end by 5 bases; junction bases not matched to a gene: 5. Germline V CDR1 and CDR2: MGHRA, YSYEKL. This CDR3 region has 14 residues.

This clonotype has at least ten counts. DNA of the CDR3: TGTGCCAGCAGTGGGGCCAAAGGGACGAGTGCCCCAGGGGCCTACGAGCAGTACTTC. Protein product: CASSGAKGTSAPGAYEQYF. This chain connects TRBV28 to TRBJ2-7; tentatively, D is TRBD1 (6 bases). The germline V gene encodes CDR1 MDHEN and CDR2 SYDVKM. The CDR3 loop spans 19 amino acids. Trimming stripped 5 bases from V and 2 bases from J, with 28 bases between.

For this clonotype: A read error is the likely source, as a far larger clone sits one nucleotide away. V is TRBV28 and J is TRBJ2-1; 11 bases align to TRBD2. Germline-derived CDR1 and CDR2 are MDHEN and SYDVKM. The junction had 14 bases not matched to a gene; V was cut back by 3 bases and J by 13 bases. This CDR3 region has 16 residues. The CDR3 loop reads CASSFYTSGRGETQFF. The CDR3 DNA reads as TGTGCCAGCAGTTTCTACACTAGCGGGAGAGGAGAGACCCAGTTCTTC.

This clonotype showed up many times. This chain uses TRBV7-2 with TRBJ1-1, with D maybe TRBD1 (5 bases). The germline V gene encodes CDR1 SGHTA and CDR2 FQGNSA. Trimming removed 1 base at V and 0 bases at J, with 9 bases between. The CDR3 has 15 amino acids. Written as DNA, the CDR3 is TGTGCCAGCAGCTTAGGTGGCAGGGTGAACACTGAAGCTTTCTTT. Translating gives CASSLGGRVNTEAFF.

This clonotype was counted at least ten times. The chain combines TRBV18 with TRBJ1-1; TRBD1 is a possible D gene (6 bases). CDR1 and CDR2 (germline): KGHSH, LQKENI. V was clipped by 3 bases and J by 4 bases, with 15 bases between them. The CDR3 is 15 amino acids. The CDR3 coding sequence is TGTGCCAGCTCACCTCTGGCAGGGGCGGCCACTGAAGCTTTCTTT. Its translation is CASSPLAGAATEAFF.

The J gene is TRBJ2-1, the V gene TRBV19, with 9 bases matching TRBD2. V dropped 6 bases and J dropped 7; count of bases not matched to a gene: 19. From germline, CDR1 is LNHDA and CDR2 SQIVND (reference sequence). The CDR3 covers 18 residues. CDR3 amino acids: CASSLPPLLAGGRNEQFF. The CDR3 DNA sequence: TGTGCCAGTAGCCTACCCCCACTTTTGGCGGGAGGGCGTAATGAGCAGTTCTTC.

This clonotype was seen repeatedly, ten times or more. The V and J genes are TRBV5-6 and TRBJ1-1; no definite D call. The germline CDR1 and CDR2 sequences are SGHDT and YYEEEE. V was trimmed by 1 base and J by 9 bases, leaving 16 bases between them. The CDR3 is 14 amino acids. The CDR3 sequence: CASSLWVETHQAFF. The DNA of the CDR3 is TGTGCCAGCAGCTTGTGGGTAGAGACACACCAAGCTTTCTTT.

This clonotype has a count of ten or more. The chain links TRBV6-2 or TRBV6-3 to TRBJ1-1; D is perhaps TRBD1 (6 bases). V was shortened by 2 bases and J by 2 bases, with 9 bases between the two germline ends. This CDR3 comprises 14 residues. The germline gives CDR1 MNHEY, CDR2 SVGEGT. CDR3 nucleotides: TGTGCCAGCAGTTACAACAGGGCAAACACTGAAGCTTTCTTT. Its translation is CASSYNRANTEAFF.

This clonotype was recorded a few times. The CDR3 loop is CASSEDRVGGYTF. The CDR3, as DNA: TGTGCCAGCAGTGAGGACAGGGTTGGAGGCTACACCTTC. The V call is TRBV28, the J call TRBJ1-2; 8 bases match TRBD1. The CDR3 runs to 13 residues. Germline values: CDR1 MDHEN, CDR2 SYDVKM. J lost 8 bases, V lost 5 bases, and 7 bases had no gene match.

This clonotype was counted a few times. This may stem from a read error, because a much larger clone lies one nucleotide away. V and J are TRBV7-6 and TRBJ2-1, with 9 positions matching TRBD1. The germline V gene has CDR1 SGHVS and CDR2 FNYEAQ. With 1 base clipped from V and 8 bases from J, the junction kept 3 bases outside the gene matches. The CDR3 totals 14 residues. The CDR3 spells CASSLGGQGDEQFF. The CDR3 DNA sequence: TGTGCCAGCAGCTTAGGGGGACAGGGCGATGAGCAGTTCTTC.